This TCR beta chain emerged from a study of OX40 agonist ivuxolimab in advanced cancers. CDR1 and CDR2 (germline): SGHVS, FNYEAQ. This CDR3 is 15 amino acids long. V gave up 1 base and J gave up 1 base, with 7 bases separating them. Notes on the study in general: Both CD4+ and CD8+ T cell populations in blood had undergone clonal expansion by week 6 at 0.1 to 3.0 mg/kg.

Only in-frame clones appear in the TCRdb table, and some are missing; sequencing was by immunoSEQ multiplex PCR. This sample has tens of thousands of clones, with about nine tenths found just once. A remark on this clone: The antigen remains unidentified.

The rearrangement uses TRBV7-6 and TRBJ2-2; no definite D call. The sequences come from CD4+ or CD8+ T cells sorted from blood, collected in a trial of the OX40 agonist ivuxolimab. The receptor comes from an adult with an advanced solid tumor such as melanoma, head and neck, liver or kidney cancer. CDR3 bases: TGTGCCAGCAGCTTAGTAGGAGAGAACACCGGGGAGCTGTTTTTT. It codes for CASSLVGENTGELFF.